This is a list of T cell receptor beta chains from one sample in a study of cytomegalovirus exposure and HLA in healthy donors. Sequenced by immunoSEQ multiplex PCR; TCRdb stores in-frame clones only, minus some. In the table there are about 150,000 clones, approximately 75% of which are singletons. Sequencing was performed on PBMCs. The receptor set was obtained from a man between 18 and 29 years old in good health and CMV-seronegative. The CDR3 runs from the conserved cysteine through the conserved F or W. Fields, in order: CDR3 DNA, CDR3 protein, clone size, J gene, D gene, V gene. D genes are given only for firm matches. Some rows mark clone size as missing; the rest say once, few, many or name a class of expanded clone.

cdr3_nt: TGCGCCAGCAGCCAAGACCCTCCGGGACAGAACTATGGCTACACCTTC
cdr3_aa: CASSQDPPGQNYGYTF
clone_size: .
j_call: TRBJ1-2
d_call: TRBD1
v_call: TRBV4-1

cdr3_nt: TGTGCCAGCAGTCATAAGCGGGGACAGGGGGATGAAGACTATGGCTACACCTTC
cdr3_aa: CASSHKRGQGDEDYGYTF
clone_size: .
j_call: TRBJ1-2
d_call: TRBD1
v_call: TRBV7-8

cdr3_nt: TGTGCCAGCAGCCCGAGGACAGGCTGGGGTCAGCCCCAGCATTTT
cdr3_aa: CASSPRTGWGQPQHF
clone_size: .
j_call: TRBJ1-5
d_call: TRBD1
v_call: TRBV7-2

cdr3_nt: TGTGCCAGCAGCCAAGCGCCCAGCGGGGGGGCCGATGAGCAGTTCTTC
cdr3_aa: CASSQAPSGGADEQFF
clone_size: few
j_call: TRBJ2-1
d_call: TRBD2
v_call: TRBV4-2

cdr3_nt: TGTGCCAGCAGCTTTAACAGGGAATCACCCCTCCACTTT
cdr3_aa: CASSFNRESPLHF
clone_size: .
j_call: TRBJ1-6
d_call: .
v_call: TRBV11-2

cdr3_nt: TGCGCCAGCAGCCTGGGACAGGGGCAAGAGACCCAGTACTTC
cdr3_aa: CASSLGQGQETQYF
clone_size: .
j_call: TRBJ2-5
d_call: TRBD1
v_call: TRBV5-1

cdr3_nt: TGTGCCAGCAGTGCAGGCTCCCCGTTCTCCGGCTACACCTTC
cdr3_aa: CASSAGSPFSGYTF
clone_size: .
j_call: TRBJ1-2
d_call: .
v_call: TRBV2

cdr3_nt: TGTGCCAGCAGTTTTCGTTGGGGGCGTTCATCTGGCTACACCTTC
cdr3_aa: CASSFRWGRSSGYTF
clone_size: .
j_call: TRBJ1-2
d_call: .
v_call: TRBV28

cdr3_nt: TGTGCCAGCAGCTTAGACGGACTAGCGGCCGGGTGGGAGCAGTTCTTC
cdr3_aa: CASSLDGLAAGWEQFF
clone_size: .
j_call: TRBJ2-1
d_call: TRBD2
v_call: TRBV7-9

cdr3_nt: TGTGCCAGCAGTGATTTTCAGGGAGGCACTGAAGCTTTCTTT
cdr3_aa: CASSDFQGGTEAFF
clone_size: .
j_call: TRBJ1-1
d_call: .
v_call: TRBV6-1

cdr3_nt: TGCGCCAGCAGCCAAGTTGACAGGACCGGGGAGCTGTTTTTT
cdr3_aa: CASSQVDRTGELFF
clone_size: few
j_call: TRBJ2-2
d_call: .
v_call: TRBV4-1

cdr3_nt: TGTGCCAGCAGTTTGGGGGACACTAGAAAAGATACGCAGTATTTT
cdr3_aa: CASSLGDTRKDTQYF
clone_size: .
j_call: TRBJ2-3
d_call: .
v_call: TRBV28

cdr3_nt: TGTGCCAGCAGCTATGTCCAGTCAGGGGAGCTGTTTTTT
cdr3_aa: CASSYVQSGELFF
clone_size: .
j_call: TRBJ2-2
d_call: .
v_call: TRBV7-2

cdr3_nt: TGTGCCAGCAGTCCCTCGGGTGAAGGCAATCAGCCCCAGCATTTT
cdr3_aa: CASSPSGEGNQPQHF
clone_size: few
j_call: TRBJ1-5
d_call: .
v_call: TRBV28

cdr3_nt: TGTGCCAGCAGCCAAGAGAAACAGGCGAACACCGGGGAGCTGTTTTTT
cdr3_aa: CASSQEKQANTGELFF
clone_size: once
j_call: TRBJ2-2
d_call: .
v_call: TRBV4-2

cdr3_nt: TGTGCCAGCAGTTTTGTTGACAGGGAAGATACGCAGTATTTT
cdr3_aa: CASSFVDREDTQYF
clone_size: .
j_call: TRBJ2-3
d_call: TRBD1
v_call: TRBV28

cdr3_nt: TGTGCCAGCAGTTTGAGTAGAAACACTGAAGCTTTCTTT
cdr3_aa: CASSLSRNTEAFF
clone_size: .
j_call: TRBJ1-1
d_call: .
v_call: TRBV27

cdr3_nt: TGTGCCAGCAGCTTGGTTCTCACATACAATGAGCAGTTCTTC
cdr3_aa: CASSLVLTYNEQFF
clone_size: few
j_call: TRBJ2-1
d_call: .
v_call: TRBV5-6

cdr3_nt: TGTGCCAGCTCACCAGCGGCAGACGCCTACAATGAGCAGTTCTTC
cdr3_aa: CASSPAADAYNEQFF
clone_size: .
j_call: TRBJ2-1
d_call: .
v_call: TRBV18

cdr3_nt: TGTGCCAGCAGCCACAATAGCAATCAGCCCCAGCATTTT
cdr3_aa: CASSHNSNQPQHF
clone_size: few
j_call: TRBJ1-5
d_call: .
v_call: TRBV5-5

cdr3_nt: TGTGCCAGCTCACCGGCGGGGCTTAATGAAAAACTGTTTTTT
cdr3_aa: CASSPAGLNEKLFF
clone_size: .
j_call: TRBJ1-4
d_call: .
v_call: TRBV18

cdr3_nt: TGCGCCAGCAGCCAACTACAAGCGGGGGTCGTCAGAGAGACCCAGTACTTC
cdr3_aa: CASSQLQAGVVRETQYF
clone_size: .
j_call: TRBJ2-5
d_call: TRBD2
v_call: TRBV4-1

cdr3_nt: TGTGCCAGCAGCTCGGGGGAACAGCCCCAGCATTTT
cdr3_aa: CASSSGEQPQHF
clone_size: .
j_call: TRBJ1-5
d_call: .
v_call: TRBV7-9

cdr3_nt: TGCGCCAGCAGCCAGGACAGGGTGGCCTATAATTCACCCCTCCACTTT
cdr3_aa: CASSQDRVAYNSPLHF
clone_size: .
j_call: TRBJ1-6
d_call: TRBD1
v_call: TRBV4-3

cdr3_nt: TGTGCCTGGAGCTCAGGGACAGGGGCTAATGAAAAACTGTTTTTT
cdr3_aa: CAWSSGTGANEKLFF
clone_size: .
j_call: TRBJ1-4
d_call: TRBD1
v_call: TRBV30

cdr3_nt: TGTGCCAGCAGTGTGGGGGGGGCTAATGAAAAACTGTTTTTT
cdr3_aa: CASSVGGANEKLFF
clone_size: .
j_call: TRBJ1-4
d_call: .
v_call: TRBV27

cdr3_nt: TGTGCCGCGGGCGGGCAAGAGACCCAGTACTTC
cdr3_aa: CAAGGQETQYF
clone_size: .
j_call: TRBJ2-5
d_call: .
v_call: TRBV11-1

cdr3_nt: TGTGCCAGCGGACTTTTTCTCAGGGGGCAGACTGAAGCTTTCTTT
cdr3_aa: CASGLFLRGQTEAFF
clone_size: .
j_call: TRBJ1-1
d_call: .
v_call: TRBV21-1

cdr3_nt: TGCGCCAGCAGTCACCCCCCCGGGGTTAATGAAAAACTGTTTTTT
cdr3_aa: CASSHPPGVNEKLFF
clone_size: .
j_call: TRBJ1-4
d_call: .
v_call: TRBV23-1

cdr3_nt: TGCGCCAGCAGCCTTAACAGACAGCTGAACACTGAAGCTTTCTTT
cdr3_aa: CASSLNRQLNTEAFF
clone_size: .
j_call: TRBJ1-1
d_call: .
v_call: TRBV4-1

cdr3_nt: TGTGCCAGCAGCGCAGACCTCCTCCCAGGGACAGGGCGCAATGAGCAGTTCTTC
cdr3_aa: CASSADLLPGTGRNEQFF
clone_size: .
j_call: TRBJ2-1
d_call: TRBD1
v_call: TRBV9

cdr3_nt: TGTGCCAGCAGCTTAAAACAGGCAACCTACGAGCAGTACTTC
cdr3_aa: CASSLKQATYEQYF
clone_size: .
j_call: TRBJ2-7
d_call: .
v_call: TRBV7-2

cdr3_nt: TGTGCCACCCGAACGGAGGGGAATCCTAGCACAGATACGCAGTATTTT
cdr3_aa: CATRTEGNPSTDTQYF
clone_size: .
j_call: TRBJ2-3
d_call: .
v_call: TRBV28

cdr3_nt: TGTGCCAGCAGTTTTAAGGGACAAGGCTCCTACGAGCAGTACTTC
cdr3_aa: CASSFKGQGSYEQYF
clone_size: .
j_call: TRBJ2-7
d_call: .
v_call: TRBV27

cdr3_nt: TGCGCCAGCAGCCTCGGGACAGGGGGCTTTATAGAGAGTGGCTACACCTTC
cdr3_aa: CASSLGTGGFIESGYTF
clone_size: .
j_call: TRBJ1-2
d_call: TRBD1
v_call: TRBV5-1

cdr3_nt: TGTGCCAGCAGCCCTTCCCCCGGAGGGAACAAAGGCACAGATACGCAGTATTTT
cdr3_aa: CASSPSPGGNKGTDTQYF
clone_size: .
j_call: TRBJ2-3
d_call: .
v_call: TRBV7-9

cdr3_nt: TGTGCCAGCAGCGCGGAGACCACAGATACGCAGTATTTT
cdr3_aa: CASSAETTDTQYF
clone_size: .
j_call: TRBJ2-3
d_call: .
v_call: TRBV9

cdr3_nt: TGTGCCAGCAGCGCCGGGACAGGGCCCCCTCGGAGCAATCAGCCCCAGCATTTT
cdr3_aa: CASSAGTGPPRSNQPQHF
clone_size: few
j_call: TRBJ1-5
d_call: TRBD1
v_call: TRBV7-8

cdr3_nt: TGTGCCAGCAGCCCCCAGGCGAGCTCCTATAATTCACCCCTCCACTTT
cdr3_aa: CASSPQASSYNSPLHF
clone_size: .
j_call: TRBJ1-6
d_call: .
v_call: TRBV7-9

cdr3_nt: TGTGCCAGCTCCCGCAACAGTGTTGATCAGCCCCAGCATTTT
cdr3_aa: CASSRNSVDQPQHF
clone_size: .
j_call: TRBJ1-5
d_call: .
v_call: TRBV18

cdr3_nt: TGTGCCAGCAGCTCCGGACAGAACAATCAGCCCCAGCATTTT
cdr3_aa: CASSSGQNNQPQHF
clone_size: .
j_call: TRBJ1-5
d_call: .
v_call: TRBV7-8

cdr3_nt: TGTGCCATCAGTGACGACACCAGGGGTAGCTACGAGCAGTACTTC
cdr3_aa: CAISDDTRGSYEQYF
clone_size: few
j_call: TRBJ2-7
d_call: .
v_call: TRBV10-3

cdr3_nt: TGTGCCAGCACCCCCTCGGGACTTAGGGTATCTGGAAACACCATATATTTT
cdr3_aa: CASTPSGLRVSGNTIYF
clone_size: few
j_call: TRBJ1-3
d_call: .
v_call: TRBV2

cdr3_nt: TGTGCTAGTGGTTTGGACCGGGACAGGGGGCCCTACAATGAGCAGTTCTTC
cdr3_aa: CASGLDRDRGPYNEQFF
clone_size: once
j_call: TRBJ2-1
d_call: TRBD1
v_call: TRBV12-5

cdr3_nt: TGTGCCAGCAGTGAAGCGGGACTACCATCGTGGTTAGAGACCCAGTACTTC
cdr3_aa: CASSEAGLPSWLETQYF
clone_size: .
j_call: TRBJ2-5
d_call: TRBD2
v_call: TRBV6-1

cdr3_nt: TGTGCCAGCAGTTCACCGGGACAGGGGGTTGTTGGCTACACCTTC
cdr3_aa: CASSSPGQGVVGYTF
clone_size: .
j_call: TRBJ1-2
d_call: TRBD1
v_call: TRBV27

cdr3_nt: TGTGCCAGCAGCGTAGACCCCGGGGGTCGCACAGATACGCAGTATTTT
cdr3_aa: CASSVDPGGRTDTQYF
clone_size: .
j_call: TRBJ2-3
d_call: .
v_call: TRBV9

cdr3_nt: TGTGCCAGCAGCTTGCCGGGTAGCTCCTACAATGAGCAGTTCTTC
cdr3_aa: CASSLPGSSYNEQFF
clone_size: .
j_call: TRBJ2-1
d_call: .
v_call: TRBV5-4

cdr3_nt: TGTGCCAGCAGTGGCCTACTAGCGGGGGTCAATGAGCAGTTCTTC
cdr3_aa: CASSGLLAGVNEQFF
clone_size: .
j_call: TRBJ2-1
d_call: TRBD2
v_call: TRBV6-4

cdr3_nt: TGTGCCAGCAGACCGGACAGTCATCAGCCCCAGCATTTT
cdr3_aa: CASRPDSHQPQHF
clone_size: .
j_call: TRBJ1-5
d_call: .
v_call: TRBV6-5

cdr3_nt: TGTGCCAGCAGACTAGCCCCCAAAGAGACCCAGTACTTC
cdr3_aa: CASRLAPKETQYF
clone_size: .
j_call: TRBJ2-5
d_call: .
v_call: TRBV27

cdr3_nt: TGCAGCGTTGCCGGGGGGTTGAATGAGCAGTTCTTC
cdr3_aa: CSVAGGLNEQFF
clone_size: .
j_call: TRBJ2-1
d_call: TRBD2
v_call: TRBV29-1

cdr3_nt: TGCGCCAGCAGCAAAGGCTACGGAGTTATGAATGAAAAACTGTTTTTT
cdr3_aa: CASSKGYGVMNEKLFF
clone_size: few
j_call: TRBJ1-4
d_call: .
v_call: TRBV5-1

cdr3_nt: TGTGCCAGCAGTGAGGGACAGGTTTACACTGAAGCTTTCTTT
cdr3_aa: CASSEGQVYTEAFF
clone_size: .
j_call: TRBJ1-1
d_call: TRBD1
v_call: TRBV6-1

cdr3_nt: TGTGCCAGCAGCTCGTCAGGACAGGGAGGGCACGAGCAGTACTTC
cdr3_aa: CASSSSGQGGHEQYF
clone_size: .
j_call: TRBJ2-7
d_call: .
v_call: TRBV7-3